The rows below give T cell receptor delta chains drawn from one sample of a study of Vδ1+ human thymocytes. TCRdb reanalysed the multiplex PCR reads with CATT. The repertoire holds about 58,000 delta-chain clones, with about 15% as singletons. Material: Vdelta1+ gamma-delta thymocytes from the thymus. Receptors were obtained from a girl under three years old who had congenital heart surgery. CDR3s include the opening cysteine and the closing phenylalanine or tryptophan. Each record gives: D gene, clone size, V gene, J gene, CDR3 DNA, CDR3 protein. A D gene is named only where the DNA matches it firmly. Where a row states a size, it is once, few, many or the class of an expanded clone; other rows omit it.

>TRDD3|NA|TRDV1|TRDJ1
TGTGCTCTTGGGGAACTTCCTTACTGGGGGACCGGGGGACTCATCTTT
CALGELPYWGTGGLIF
>NA|few|TRDV1|TRDJ1
TGTGCTCTTGGGGAACACACCCCGTTAGGTGGTGCCGATAAACTCATCTTT
CALGEHTPLGGADKLIF
>TRDD3|NA|TRDV1|TRDJ1
TGTGCTCTTGGGGAACATCCCTTCTGGGGGATACGCACCGATAAACTCATCTTT
CALGEHPFWGIRTDKLIF
>NA|few|TRDV1|TRDJ1
TGTGCTCTTGGGGAAAAAGCCCACGGGGGCCCTCACACCGATAAACTCATCTTT
CALGEKAHGGPHTDKLIF
>TRDD2|few|TRDV1|TRDJ1
TGTGCTCTTGGGGGACTTCCTAATGAGGCCCTATTGGTATACACCGATAAACTCATCTTT
CALGGLPNEALLVYTDKLIF
>TRDD3|few|TRDV1|TRDJ1
TGTGCTCTTGGGGAACTACCTACGAGGCTGGGGGATATGGGGGACCACACCGATAAACTCATCTTT
CALGELPTRLGDMGDHTDKLIF
>NA|NA|TRDV1|TRDJ1
TGTGCTCTTGGGAAGGCCTCTCCAAGGTGGGGACCTTACCCCTCTGATAAACTCATCTTT
CALGKASPRWGPYPSDKLIF
>TRDD3|NA|TRDV1|TRDJ1
TGTGCTCTTGGGGAACGGGGATACGGTCCCGTTTACACCGATAAACTCATCTTT
CALGERGYGPVYTDKLIF
>TRDD3|NA|TRDV1|TRDJ1
TGTGCTCTTGGGGAACTATTTTCCTACGACGCCTACTGGGGGATACGCCGTCTACAGGGCGATAAACTCATCTTT
CALGELFSYDAYWGIRRLQGDKLIF
>TRDD3|few|TRDV1|TRDJ1
TGTGCTCTTGGAGCCTACACGAGTGCCTTAACGGGCACGCTTCGATTCCCTCATACTGGGGGATACCCCGATAAACTCATCTTT
CALGAYTSALTGTLRFPHTGGYPDKLIF
>TRDD3|few|TRDV1|TRDJ1
TGTGCTCTTGGGGAGTTTTCGCGGGATACTCCGATTCACACCGATAAACTCATCTTT
CALGEFSRDTPIHTDKLIF
>TRDD3|few|TRDV1|TRDJ1
TGTGCTCTTGTTTCCGGGATACCCCACCTAAACACCGATAAACTCATCTTT
CALVSGIPHLNTDKLIF
>NA|NA|TRDV1|TRDJ1
TGTGCTCTTGGGGCGGGAGGGCCTACCGATAAACTCATCTTT
CALGAGGPTDKLIF
>TRDD3|NA|TRDV1|TRDJ1
TGTGCTGTTGGGGAACGCCCATCATACTGGGGGATACGCAGGGGATCTCTCATCTTT
CAVGERPSYWGIRRGSLIF
>NA|NA|TRDV1|TRDJ1
TGTGCTCTTGGGGAACTGGAGCTCCCCAGGCGCGGGGATAAACTCATCTTT
CALGELELPRRGDKLIF
>TRDD3|NA|TRDV1|TRDJ1
TGTGCTCTTGGGGAACTTTCCCCCACCTCGGTACTGGGGGACCGTCGGCCTTTTTATAAACTCATCTTT
CALGELSPTSVLGDRRPFYKLIF
>TRDD2|few|TRDV1|TRDJ1
TGTGCTCTTGGGGAACGACGCCTTCCTACGGATTTAGGCTGGGGCCCACCCGCTTACACCGATAAACTCATCTTT
CALGERRLPTDLGWGPPAYTDKLIF
>NA|NA|TRAV29/DV5|TRDJ1
TGTGCAGCAGCGGCCGGTCCTTCTTCCCCAAACTGGGTACTACGCGATAAACTCATCTTT
CAAAAGPSSPNWVLRDKLIF
>TRDD3|NA|TRDV1|TRDJ1
TGTGCTCTTGGGGAGTTTCCTAGCCGGTACTGGGGGATACGCCGGGAACGGAAACTCATCTTT
CALGEFPSRYWGIRRERKLIF
>TRDD3|few|TRDV2|TRDJ1
TGTGCCCGTGACAGTACTGGGGGATTTGATAAACTCACCTTT
CARDSTGGFDKLTF
>NA|medium-sized|TRDV2|TRDJ1
TGTGCCTGCGCATACACCGATAAACTCATCTTT
CACAYTDKLIF
>NA|once|TRDV1|TRDJ1
TGTGCTCTTGGGGAACGGCTAAACCTTGAAGGTAAACTCATCTTT
CALGERLNLEGKLIF
>TRDD3|NA|TRDV1|TRDJ1
TGTGCTCTTGGGGATGGCCTTCGTGCCGGGGGATACACCGATAAACTCATCTTT
CALGDGLRAGGYTDKLIF
>TRDD2|few|TRDV1|TRDJ1
TGTGCTCTTGGGGAACTAGCTTCTCGAAGGCTTCCTATCCCGATATGCGGACTCATCTTT
CALGELASRRLPIPICGLIF
>TRDD3|NA|TRDV1|TRDJ1
TGTGCTCTTGGGGCCAAAACTCTCCTCACCACGTACTGGGGGCCCCCTCCCCACACCGATAAACTCATCTTT
CALGAKTLLTTYWGPPPHTDKLIF
>NA|few|TRDV1|TRDJ1
TGTGCTCTTGGGAGCCGTCCCCTACATTACTGCTTGTACACCGATAAACTCATCTTT
CALGSRPLHYCLYTDKLIF
>TRDD3|few|TRDV1|TRDJ1
TGTGCTCTTGGGGAACTATGGTCCGGGGTACTGGGGGAGTACACCGATAAACTCATCTTT
CALGELWSGVLGEYTDKLIF
>NA|NA|TRDV1|TRDJ1
TGTGCTCTTGGGGAAAGTAAAAGTCCTTCCCCCGTCGATAAACTCATCTTT
CALGESKSPSPVDKLIF
>TRDD3|few|TRDV1|TRDJ1
TGTGCTCTTGGGGAAGATTCCTACCCCTCCGCCGTACTGGGGGATACCCCACCCACCGATAAACTCATCTTT
CALGEDSYPSAVLGDTPPTDKLIF
>TRDD3|few|TRDV1|TRDJ1
TGTGCTCTTGAGGATCATCACTCCTTCCTACGTATCCGTCTGGGGGATACGACAGTACGATACACCGATAAACTCATCTTT
CALEDHHSFLRIRLGDTTVRYTDKLIF
>NA|NA|TRDV1|TRDJ1
TGTGCTCTTGGGGAATTAGGGAAGATTCCTACGCGGGCCGGGGGACCCACCGATAAACTCATCTTT
CALGELGKIPTRAGGPTDKLIF
>TRDD3|few|TRDV1|TRDJ1
TGTGCTCTTGGGGAACGGGATGTCTATTCCACTTGTACTGGGGGATACAGACCTAACACCGATAAACTCATCTTT
CALGERDVYSTCTGGYRPNTDKLIF
>NA|NA|TRDV1|TRDJ1
TGTGCTCTTGGGGAACCAGCGGGTTCCAAGGGAGGGAGAATACGCAATACGTGGTACACCGATAAACTCATCTTT
CALGEPAGSKGGRIRNTWYTDKLIF
>NA|few|TRDV1|TRDJ1
TGTGCTCTTGGGGAACGAGGTACCCTACGAGTAGACGGATTAGACACCGATAAACTCATCTTT
CALGERGTLRVDGLDTDKLIF